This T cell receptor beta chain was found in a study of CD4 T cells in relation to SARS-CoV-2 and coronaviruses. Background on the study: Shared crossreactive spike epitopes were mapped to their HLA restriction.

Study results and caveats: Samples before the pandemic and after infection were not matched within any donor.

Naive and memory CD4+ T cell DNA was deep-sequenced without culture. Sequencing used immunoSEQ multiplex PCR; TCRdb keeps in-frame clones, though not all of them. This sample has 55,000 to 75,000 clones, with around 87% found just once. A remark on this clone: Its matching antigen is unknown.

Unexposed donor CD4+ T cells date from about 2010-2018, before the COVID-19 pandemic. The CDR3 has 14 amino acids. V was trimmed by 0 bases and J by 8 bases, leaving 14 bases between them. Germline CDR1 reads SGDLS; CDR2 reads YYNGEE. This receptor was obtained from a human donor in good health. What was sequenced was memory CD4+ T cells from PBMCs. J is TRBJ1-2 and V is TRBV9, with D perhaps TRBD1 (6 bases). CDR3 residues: CASSVDHRARGYTF. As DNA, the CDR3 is TGTGCCAGCAGCGTAGACCACAGGGCGCGGGGCTACACCTTC. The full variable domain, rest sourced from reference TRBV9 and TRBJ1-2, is DSGVTQTPKHLITATGQRVTLRCSPRSGDLSVYWYQQSLDQGLQFLIQYYNGEERAKGNILERFSAQQFPDLHSELNLSSLELGDSALYFCASSVDHRARGYTFGSGTRLTVV.